This T cell receptor (beta chain) was captured by sequencing in a study of shared clonotypes between healthy human individuals. Study details: Plates per donor: three CD4 naive, three CD4 memory, two CD8 naive, one CD8 memory. Study-level results: Among non-shared clonotypes, generation probabilities were lower than among those shared by all four donors. With a few donors compared, around 4.7% of naive CD4 clonotypes were shared.

TCRdb keeps only in-frame clones here, not all; method: immunoSEQ multiplex PCR. The data contain around 1,000,000 clones, roughly 80% of them singletons. V trimming: 6 bases; J trimming: 4 bases; junction bases outside the gene matches: 6. The CDR3 is made up of 17 amino acids. Germline V CDR1 and CDR2: SGHTA, FQGNSA. A note on this clone: Its antigen remains unknown.

The rearrangement uses TRBV7-2 and TRBJ2-2; 15 bases match TRBD2. Sequenced material: memory CD4+ T cells from PBMCs. Subset here: CD45RA-negative fraction. The TCR comes from a man in his late teens or twenties in good health. Some clones in this sample may be carry-over from other donors' samples. The DNA for the CDR3 is TGTGCCAGCAGTTGGACTAGCGGGAGGGCCGGCACCGGGGAGCTGTTTTTT. Residues: CASSWTSGRAGTGELFF.